The 20 T cell receptor beta chains given below trace back to one sample, sequenced in a study of T cell responses to AZD1222 COVID-19 vaccine. Sequencing was performed with immunoSEQ multiplex PCR; in TCRdb, only in-frame clones are kept and a portion is missing. This repertoire shows about 140,000 clones, almost 90% found once; its top ten account for 1.5% to 2%. The input for sequencing was peripheral blood, taken 28 days after the second AZD1222 dose. The receptors here all came from an adult who received the AZD1222 COVID-19 vaccine.

As DNA, the CDR3 is TGCGCCAGCAGCCTCGACAGGGGGCGCGAGTTCTTC. Translated: CASSLDRGREFF. The chain combines TRBV5-1 with TRBJ2-1, with TRBD1 matching 10 bases. This CDR3 spans 12 amino acids. V lost 4 bases to trimming and J lost 14 bases; unmatched junction nucleotides: 6. Germline V CDR1 and CDR2: SGHRS, YFSETQ. The variable domain in full, completed from reference TRBV5-1 and TRBJ2-1, reads KAGVTQTPRYLIKTRGQQVTLSCSPISGHRSVSWYQQTPGQGLQFLFEYFSETQRNKGNFPGRFSGRQFSNSRSEMNVSTLELGDSALYLCASSLDRGREFFGPGTRLTVL.

This chain uses TRBV28 with TRBJ2-1; the match to TRBD2 covers 7 bases. V dropped 4 bases and J dropped 8; count of bases not matched to a gene: 5. The germline CDR1 and CDR2 sequences are MDHEN and SYDVKM. There are 13 residues in the CDR3. The CDR3 bases are TGTGCCAGCAGTTCCTTGACTAGCTATGAGCAGTTCTTC. Its translation: CASSSLTSYEQFF.

The V gene is TRBV7-9, the J gene TRBJ2-4; D is perhaps TRBD2 (5 bases). Germline CDR1 reads SEHNR; CDR2 reads FQNEAQ (reference sequence). The CDR3 runs to 15 residues. V shed 5 bases and J shed 2 bases, with 13 bases lying between them. CDR3 nucleotides: TGTGCCAGCAGCCCCGAGGGCCTGTCCAAAAACATTCAGTACTTC. This gives the protein CASSPEGLSKNIQYF.

The CDR3 region has the DNA TGTGCCAGCAGCTCAGGACAGCGAGAGACCCAGTACTTC. This translates into CASSSGQRETQYF. The chain has TRBV7-2 and TRBJ2-5; TRBD1 might be the D (6 bases). CDR3 length: 13 residues. The V and J ends lost 4 bases and 4 bases respectively, with 10 bases between them. Germline loops: CDR1 SGHTA, CDR2 FQGNSA.

This clone was seen a few times. The V gene is TRBV7-8, the J gene TRBJ1-1; TRBD1 aligns across 8 bases. The trim removed 6 bases at V and 5 bases at J, leaving 8 bases unmatched. Germline V lookup: CDR1 SGHVS, CDR2 FQNEAQ. This CDR3 region has 14 residues. The CDR3 loop reads CASRETGVKTEAFF. Written as DNA, the CDR3 is TGTGCCAGCAGAGAGACAGGGGTAAAGACTGAAGCTTTCTTT.

This chain links TRBV5-1 with TRBJ1-1, with D hard to call. Between the trimmed V and J ends, which lost 0 bases and 3 bases, there was a span of 6 bases. This CDR3 region has 13 residues. Germline CDR1 and CDR2: SGHRS and YFSETQ. The CDR3 DNA follows: TGCGCCAGCAGCTTGGGTTGGGACACTGAAGCTTTCTTT. Protein: CASSLGWDTEAFF.

J is TRBJ1-3 and V is TRBV9, with D possibly TRBD1 on 5 matching bases. The germline gives CDR1 SGDLS, CDR2 YYNGEE. V lost 4 bases to trimming and J lost 4 bases, with 12 bases between them. The CDR3 is made up of 14 amino acids. DNA of the CDR3: TGTGCCAGCAGCAACGACAGAACCGGAAACACCATATATTTT. Its translation is CASSNDRTGNTIYF.

V is TRBV6-2 or TRBV6-3 and J is TRBJ2-1; 8 bases are shared with TRBD1. Germline CDR1 MNHEY, CDR2 SVGEGT. The CDR3 is 16 amino acids. V was pared by 6 bases and J by 9 bases, with 16 bases of the junction left unmatched. CDR3 coding DNA: TGTGCCAGCAGCCGGAGGACAGGGTGGGGTTTGGGTGAGCAGTTCTTC. Protein product: CASSRRTGWGLGEQFF.

The V and J genes are TRBV6-1 and TRBJ2-5; 13 positions match TRBD2. This CDR3 has 17 residues. Germline-derived CDR1 and CDR2 are MNHNS and SASEGT. V was pared by 4 bases and J by 1 base, with 6 bases of the junction left unmatched. In DNA, the CDR3 is TGTGCCAGCAGTGCGGGACTAGCGGGGACGCGCCAAGAGACCCAGTACTTC. Its translation: CASSAGLAGTRQETQYF.

The chain has TRBV29-1 and TRBJ2-1; tentatively, D is TRBD1 or TRBD2 (6 bases each). Germline V gene sequence: CDR1 SQVTM, CDR2 ANQGSEA. The V end was cut by 5 bases, the J end by 6 bases, with 11 bases between. This CDR3 contains 12 residues. CDR3 coding DNA: TGCAGCGTTAACGGGGGCCGCAATGAGCAGTTCTTC. It is translated as CSVNGGRNEQFF.

For the CDR3, the DNA is TGTGCCAGCAGCGACAGGGTTGGGTCACCCCTCCACTTT. Amino acids: CASSDRVGSPLHF. This chain joins TRBV6-5 and TRBJ1-6; TRBD1 aligns across 7 bases. The germline CDR1 and CDR2 sequences are MNHEY and SVGAGI. The V and J ends lost 6 bases and 10 bases, in that order; junction bases with no gene match: 6. The length of the CDR3 is 13 residues.

The V call is TRBV7-9, the J call TRBJ2-5; D not resolved. The CDR3 has 13 amino acids. The germline V and J ends were trimmed by 1 base and 2 bases, with 5 bases remaining between them. The germline V gene has CDR1 SEHNR and CDR2 FQNEAQ (reference sequence). Here the CDR3 DNA reads TGTGCCAGCAGCTTAGACGCACAAGAGACCCAGTACTTC. Residues: CASSLDAQETQYF. The entire variable domain, with the rest obtained from reference TRBV7-9 and TRBJ2-5, is as follows: DTGVSQNPRHKITKRGQNVTFRCDPISEHNRLYWYRQTLGQGPEFLTYFQNEAQLEKSRLLSDRFSAERPKGSFSTLEIQRTEQGDSAMYLCASSLDAQETQYFGPGTRLLVL.

This chain uses TRBV28 with TRBJ2-5; 11 positions match TRBD1. The CDR3 runs 16 residues. V was clipped by 6 bases and J by 5 bases; unmatched bases: 11. Germline CDR1 is MDHEN and CDR2 is SYDVKM. The CDR3: CASSAIGTGGLETQYF. The CDR3 nucleotides read TGTGCCAGCAGCGCGATTGGGACAGGGGGACTGGAGACCCAGTACTTC.

The rearrangement links TRBV24-1 to TRBJ2-3; TRBD2 agrees at 9 bases. Germline values: CDR1 KGHDR, CDR2 SFDVKD. V was clipped by 4 bases and J by 2 bases; unmatched bases: 18. The CDR3 length is 20 residues. The CDR3 region is CATSDTTAGGPKIDTDTQYF. The CDR3 DNA follows: TGTGCCACCAGTGACACAACAGCGGGAGGACCCAAGATAGACACAGATACGCAGTATTTT.

The genes are TRBV3-1 (or the pseudogene TRBV3-2) and TRBJ1-5; D not certain. From germline, CDR1 is LGHDT and CDR2 YNNKEL (reference sequence). Trimming took 0 bases from V and 0 from J, leaving 9 bases between them. CDR3 length equals 16 residues. CDR3 nucleotide sequence: TGTGCCAGCAGCCAAGAGTACGACGGTAGCAATCAGCCCCAGCATTTT. Translation: CASSQEYDGSNQPQHF.

This clone was detected only once. The J gene is TRBJ1-4, the V gene TRBV3-1 (or the pseudogene TRBV3-2); tentative D call: TRBD1 (6 bases). Trimming cost V 5 bases and J 6 bases, with 13 bases left between them. Germline V lookup: CDR1 LGHDT, CDR2 YNNKEL (reference sequence). CDR3 length equals 14 residues. In DNA form, the CDR3 reads TGTGCCAGCAGCTTGGGGCGGGGGCATGAAAAACTGTTTTTT. This sequence encodes CASSLGRGHEKLFF.

The chain is built from TRBV6-5 and TRBJ2-7; 7 bases line up with TRBD1. CDR3 size: 14 residues. Trimming took 6 bases from V and 4 from J; bases not matched to a gene: 9. The germline CDR1 and CDR2 sequences are MNHEY and SVGAGI. The CDR3 nucleotides read TGTGCCAGCAGGAACCGGGACAGACCGTACGAGCAGTACTTC. As protein: CASRNRDRPYEQYF.

Notes on this clone: The same CDR3 arises from other DNA sequences in this sample as well. The rearrangement links TRBV19 to TRBJ1-5; tentatively, D is TRBD1 (6 bases). The length of the CDR3 is 13 residues. Germline CDR1 LNHDA, CDR2 SQIVND (reference sequence). Trimming removed 3 bases from V and 7 bases from J, with 10 bases in between. Here the CDR3 reads CASSIGGGQPQHF. The CDR3 DNA is TGTGCCAGTAGTATCGGGGGGGGCCAGCCCCAGCATTTT. The variable domain in full, completed from reference TRBV19 and TRBJ1-5, reads DGGITQSPKYLFRKEGQNVTLSCEQNLNHDAMYWYRQDPGQGLRLIYYSQIVNDFQKGDIAEGYSVSREKKESFPLTVTSAQKNPTAFYLCASSIGGGQPQHFGDGTRLSIL.

The table lists this clone with a count of one. The rearrangement joins TRBV21-1 to TRBJ1-2; TRBD1, the table's D call, was not compared with the DNA. TRBV21-1 is a listed pseudogene. The CDR3 loop spans 15 amino acids. The CDR3 reads CASSKPEGAGCGYTF. The CDR3 DNA reads TGTGCCAGCAGCAAACCCGAGGGGGCGGGGTGCGGCTACACCTTC.

The CDR3 loop reads CAWSVPGPMNTEAFF. CDR3 DNA: TGTGCCTGGAGTGTACCCGGGCCGATGAACACTGAAGCTTTCTTT. V is TRBV30 and J is TRBJ1-1; no clear D gene. The V gene's germline CDR1 is GTSNPN and CDR2 SVGIG (reference sequence). Trimming removed 0 bases from V and 0 bases from J, with 11 bases in between. The length of the CDR3 is 15 residues.